The 12 T cell receptor beta chains listed next were all sequenced from one sample in a study of OX40 agonist ivuxolimab in advanced cancers. Repertoires were generated with immunoSEQ multiplex PCR, while TCRdb's copy carries only in-frame clones and drops some. The data contain about 100,000 clones, 80% to 95% of them singletons. The sequencing here drew on CD4+ or CD8+ T cells sorted from blood, taken in a trial of the OX40 agonist ivuxolimab. The receptors originated from an adult with an advanced solid tumor such as melanoma, head and neck, liver or kidney cancer.

This chain uses TRBV9 with TRBJ2-7; 9 bases are a match to TRBD2. The germline V gene encodes CDR1 SGDLS and CDR2 YYNGEE. The CDR3 has 16 amino acids. Germline trimming cut 3 bases from V and 1 base from J; bases unmatched to any gene: 8. CDR3 loop: CASSAIAGVGSYEQYF. CDR3 nucleotide sequence: TGTGCCAGCAGCGCGATAGCGGGAGTTGGTTCCTACGAGCAGTACTTC.

This sequence joins TRBV7-2 and TRBJ1-2, with TRBD1 as a possible D gene (5 bases). This CDR3 has 15 residues. CDR1 is SGHTA and CDR2 is FQGNSA in the germline V gene. Trimming pared 1 base from V and 1 base from J, leaving 10 bases between. The chain's CDR3 is CASSLVGGDNYGYTF. In nucleotides, the CDR3 is TGTGCCAGCAGCTTAGTCGGGGGGGATAACTATGGCTACACCTTC. The whole variable domain, remainder taken from reference TRBV7-2 and TRBJ1-2, is GAGVSQSPSNKVTEKGKDVELRCDPISGHTALYWYRQSLGQGLEFLIYFQGNSAPDKSGLPSDRFSAERTGGSVSTLTIQRTQQEDSAVYLCASSLVGGDNYGYTFGSGTRLTVV.

In the case of this clone: The junction departs from the called germline gene at one end, perhaps through a read error. J is TRBJ1-5 and V is TRBV18, with no clear D. CDR3 length equals 14 residues. Germline CDR1 reads KGHSH; CDR2 reads LQKENI. CDR3 bases: TGTGCCAGCTCACCAACCTCTAGCTATCAGCCCCAGCATTTT. It codes for CASSPTSSYQPQHF.

This clone showed up just once. V is TRBV11-3 and J is TRBJ2-3, with D perhaps TRBD1 (6 bases). Trimming took off 2 bases at V and 3 bases at J, with 12 bases between the two ends. The germline gives CDR1 SGHNT, CDR2 YENEEA. The CDR3 runs 15 residues. CDR3: CASSLNTGSTDTQYF. CDR3 sequence (DNA): TGTGCCAGCAGCTTAAACACAGGGTCGACAGATACGCAGTATTTT.

The gene calls are TRBV28 and TRBJ2-2; 7 bases map to TRBD2. Trimming took 4 bases from V and 8 from J; bases not matched to a gene: 4. CDR1 is MDHEN, CDR2 SYDVKM, per germline. CDR3 length: 13 residues. CDR3: CASSSGGKGELFF. CDR3 nucleotide sequence: TGTGCCAGCAGTTCCGGGGGGAAAGGGGAGCTGTTTTTT.

This chain joins TRBV13 and TRBJ2-7; 9 bases fit TRBD1. The germline V gene has CDR1 PRHDT and CDR2 FYEKMQ (reference sequence). This CDR3 is 15 amino acids long. V was clipped by 7 bases and J by 4 bases; unmatched bases: 11. The CDR3 here is CASISAGTGLYEQYF. CDR3 sequence (DNA): TGTGCCAGCATCTCCGCCGGGACAGGGCTGTACGAGCAGTACTTC.

This chain links TRBV2 with TRBJ1-5; 7 bases map to TRBD1. The CDR3 contains 15 residues. Per germline, CDR1 SNHLY and CDR2 FYNNEI. V shed 6 bases, J shed 3 bases, and the junction held 8 bases outside the gene matches. CDR3 nucleotide sequence: TGTGCCAGCAGGTCACTCGGGACAGCCAATCAGCCCCAGCATTTT. Translated: CASRSLGTANQPQHF.

The chain recombines TRBV7-9 with TRBJ2-7; 9 nucleotides line up with TRBD1. The length of the CDR3 is 15 residues. Germline V CDR1 and CDR2: SEHNR, FQNEAQ (reference sequence). V was clipped by 2 bases and J by 1 base; unmatched bases: 3. This CDR3 is CASSLLQGASYEQYF. DNA for the CDR3: TGTGCCAGCAGCTTATTACAGGGGGCTTCCTACGAGCAGTACTTC.

The chain couples TRBV9 to TRBJ2-7, with a tentative D call TRBD2 (5 bases). The CDR3 extends over 14 amino acids. V shed 1 base and J shed 2 bases, with 10 bases lying between them. Looked up from germline, CDR1 is SGDLS and CDR2 is YYNGEE. CDR3 bases: TGTGCCAGCAGCGTATCGCCGCGGGCCTACGAGCAGTACTTC. The encoded protein is CASSVSPRAYEQYF.

The V gene is TRBV5-1, the J gene TRBJ2-5; D uncertain. V was trimmed by 4 bases and J by 5 bases, leaving 6 bases between them. Germline lookup yields CDR1 SGHRS and CDR2 YFSETQ. The CDR3 consists of 11 residues. DNA of the CDR3: TGCGCCAGCAGCCTGCGGGAGACCCAGTACTTC. Its protein product is CASSLRETQYF.

The V call is TRBV4-1, the J call TRBJ1-4, with TRBD1 identical over 9 bases. V dropped 4 bases and J dropped 7; count of bases not matched to a gene: 10. Germline V gene data show CDR1 as MGHRA and CDR2 as YSYEKL. The CDR3 consists of 16 residues. CDR3 amino acids: CASSRSPGTGIEKLFF. Written as DNA, the CDR3 is TGCGCCAGCAGCCGCTCACCCGGGACAGGGATTGAAAAACTGTTTTTT.

Remarks on this clone: A read error may produce the germline difference seen at one junction end. The chain uses TRBV13 and TRBJ1-1; D gene ambiguous. Germline CDR1 reads PRHDT; CDR2 reads FYEKMQ (reference sequence). The CDR3 is made up of 11 amino acids. CDR3 DNA sequence: TGTGCCAGCAGTTTAAACAGTGAAGCTTTCTTT. Translated, it gives CASSLNSEAFF. Looking up the rest from reference TRBV13 and TRBJ1-1 gives the full variable domain: AAGVIQSPRHLIKEKRETATLKCYPIPRHDTVYWYQQGPGQDPQFLISFYEKMQSDKGSIPDRFSAQQFSDYHSELNMSSLELGDSALYFCASSLNSEAFFGQGTRLTVV.